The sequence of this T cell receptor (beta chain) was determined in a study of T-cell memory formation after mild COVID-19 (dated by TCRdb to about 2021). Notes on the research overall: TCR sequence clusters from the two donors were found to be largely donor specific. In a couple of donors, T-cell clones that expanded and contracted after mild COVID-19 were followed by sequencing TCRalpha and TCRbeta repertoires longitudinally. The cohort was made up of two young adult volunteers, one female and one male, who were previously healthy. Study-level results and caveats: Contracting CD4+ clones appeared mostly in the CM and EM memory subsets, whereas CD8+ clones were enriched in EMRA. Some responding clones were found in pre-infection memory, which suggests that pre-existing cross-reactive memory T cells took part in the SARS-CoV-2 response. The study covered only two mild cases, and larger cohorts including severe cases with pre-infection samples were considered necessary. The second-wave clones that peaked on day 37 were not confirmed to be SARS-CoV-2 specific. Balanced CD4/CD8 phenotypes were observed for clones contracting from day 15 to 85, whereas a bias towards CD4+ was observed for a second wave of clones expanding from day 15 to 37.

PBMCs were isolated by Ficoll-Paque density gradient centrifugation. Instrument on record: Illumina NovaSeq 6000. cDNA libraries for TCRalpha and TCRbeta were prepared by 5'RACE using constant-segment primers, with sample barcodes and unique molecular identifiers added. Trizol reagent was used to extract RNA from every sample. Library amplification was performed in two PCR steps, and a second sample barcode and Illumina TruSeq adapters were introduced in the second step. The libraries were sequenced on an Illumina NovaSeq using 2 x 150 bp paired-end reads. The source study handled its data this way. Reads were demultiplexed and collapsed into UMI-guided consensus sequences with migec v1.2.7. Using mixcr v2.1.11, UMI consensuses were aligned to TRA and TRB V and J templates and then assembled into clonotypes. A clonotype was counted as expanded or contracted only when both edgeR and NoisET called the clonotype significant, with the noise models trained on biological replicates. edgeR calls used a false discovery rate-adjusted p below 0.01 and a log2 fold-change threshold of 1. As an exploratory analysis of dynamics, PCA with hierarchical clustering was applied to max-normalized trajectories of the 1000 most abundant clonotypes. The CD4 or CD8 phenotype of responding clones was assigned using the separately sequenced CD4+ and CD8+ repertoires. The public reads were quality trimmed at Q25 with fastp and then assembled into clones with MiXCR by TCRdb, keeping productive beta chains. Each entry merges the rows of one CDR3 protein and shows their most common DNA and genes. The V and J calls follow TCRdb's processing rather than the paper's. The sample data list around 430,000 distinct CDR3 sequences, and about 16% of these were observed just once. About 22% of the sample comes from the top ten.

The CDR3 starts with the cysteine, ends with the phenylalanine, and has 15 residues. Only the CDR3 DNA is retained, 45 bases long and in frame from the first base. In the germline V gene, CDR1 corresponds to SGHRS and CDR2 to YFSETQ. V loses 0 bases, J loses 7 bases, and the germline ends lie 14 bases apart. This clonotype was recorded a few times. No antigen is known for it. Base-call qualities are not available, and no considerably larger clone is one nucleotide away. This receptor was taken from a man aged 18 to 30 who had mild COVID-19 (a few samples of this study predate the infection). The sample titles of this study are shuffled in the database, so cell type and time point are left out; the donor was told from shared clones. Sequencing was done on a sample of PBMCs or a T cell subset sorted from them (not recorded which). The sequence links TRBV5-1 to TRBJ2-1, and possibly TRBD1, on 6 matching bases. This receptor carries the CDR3 CASSLAPGQENEQFF. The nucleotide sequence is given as TGCGCCAGCAGCTTGGCGCCGGGACAAGAAAATGAGCAGTTCTTC. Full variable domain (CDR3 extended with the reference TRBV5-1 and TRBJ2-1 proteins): KAGVTQTPRYLIKTRGQQVTLSCSPISGHRSVSWYQQTPGQGLQFLFEYFSETQRNKGNFPGRFSGRQFSNSRSEMNVSTLELGDSALYLCASSLAPGQENEQFFGPGTRLTVL.